Presented here are 32 T cell receptor beta chains from one specimen sequenced in a study of blood T cell repertoires in COVID-19. The protocol was immunoSEQ multiplex PCR, while the TCRdb copy is restricted to in-frame clones and leaves out a portion. Here the sample spans under 95,000 clones, around 83% being singletons. Sequencing was carried out using peripheral blood. These receptors originate from a woman in her sixties or seventies with acute or convalescent COVID-19.

The rearrangement links TRBV7-3 to TRBJ2-1, with D tentatively TRBD2 (6 bases). V was pared by 5 bases and J by 12 bases, with 11 bases between. Germline V lookup: CDR1 SGHTA, CDR2 FQGTGA. The CDR3 has 11 residues. The CDR3 loop is CASSPGTLQFF. The DNA of the CDR3 is TGTGCCAGCAGCCCCGGGACTTTGCAGTTCTTC.

This clone came up once. The rearrangement links TRBV2 to TRBJ2-5; 8 bases agree with TRBD1. The CDR3 covers 18 residues. The V gene's germline CDR1 is SNHLY and CDR2 FYNNEI. V trimming: 0 bases; J trimming: 1 base; junction bases outside the gene matches: 10. CDR3 sequence: CASSEADRGGLVQETQYF. The DNA for the CDR3 is TGTGCCAGCAGTGAAGCAGACAGGGGAGGTTTGGTCCAAGAGACCCAGTACTTC.

The chain combines TRBV10-3 with TRBJ2-3, with TRBD2 identical over 9 bases. V lost 3 bases and J lost 2; bases outside the gene matches: 6. Per germline, CDR1 ENHRY and CDR2 SYGVKD. The CDR3 extends over 16 amino acids. The CDR3 coding sequence is TGTGCCATCAGTGATAGTCTAGCGGGACCCACAGATACGCAGTATTTT. Amino acids: CAISDSLAGPTDTQYF.

The rearrangement links TRBV30 to TRBJ1-3; tentative D call: TRBD1 (5 bases). Between the trimmed V and J ends, which lost 0 bases and 0 bases, there was a span of 15 bases. CDR1 and CDR2 from the germline V gene are GTSNPN and SVGIG (reference sequence). The CDR3 totals 17 residues. The CDR3 DNA reads as TGTGCCTGGAGTGTGGTCCGGGGGGGAAGCTCTGGAAACACCATATATTTT. Translating it yields CAWSVVRGGSSGNTIYF.

V usage is TRBV29-1 and J usage is TRBJ2-7; 7 bases agree with TRBD1. CDR3 length: 13 residues. Trimming cost V 4 bases and J 2 bases; bases outside gene matches: 5. CDR1 SQVTM and CDR2 ANQGSEA come from the germline V gene. CDR3 sequence: CSVGWTGPYEQYF. DNA of the CDR3: TGCAGCGTTGGCTGGACAGGACCCTACGAGCAGTACTTC.

The rearrangement uses TRBV6-6 and TRBJ1-1, with a possible D match to TRBD1 (6 bases). Germline CDR1 is MNHNY and CDR2 is SVGAGI (reference sequence). Trimming stripped 2 bases from V and 4 bases from J, with 8 bases between. The CDR3 is 13 amino acids. The CDR3 spells CASSYEQGTEAFF. Here the CDR3 DNA reads TGTGCCAGCAGTTACGAACAGGGCACTGAAGCTTTCTTT.

This rearrangement joins TRBV5-1 to TRBJ1-4; D unresolved. Trimming took off 7 bases at V and 5 bases at J, with 6 bases between the two ends. Germline assignment: CDR1 SGHRS and CDR2 YFSETQ. The CDR3 runs 11 residues. CDR3 bases: TGCGCCAGCCGCGGGAATGAAAAACTGTTTTTT. This encodes CASRGNEKLFF.

This sequence joins TRBV9 and TRBJ2-2, with D possibly matching TRBD1 (5 bases). Between the trimmed V and J ends, which lost 4 bases and 4 bases, there was a span of 8 bases. The CDR3 is 13 amino acids. Germline values: CDR1 SGDLS, CDR2 YYNGEE. The CDR3 reads CASSSQVTGELFF. CDR3 coding DNA: TGTGCCAGCAGCTCACAGGTCACCGGGGAGCTGTTTTTT.

The J gene is TRBJ1-4, the V gene TRBV27; TRBD1 matches 8 bases. CDR1 is MNHEY, CDR2 SMNVEV, per germline (reference sequence). The CDR3 length is 14 residues. V was pared by 5 bases and J by 3 bases, with 2 bases of the junction left unmatched. For the CDR3, the DNA is TGTGCCAGCAGTACGGACAGGGCTAATGAAAAACTGTTTTTT. It specifies CASSTDRANEKLFF. The whole variable domain, filled in from reference TRBV27 and TRBJ1-4, reads EAQVTQNPRYLITVTGKKLTVTCSQNMNHEYMSWYRQDPGLGLRQIYYSMNVEVTDKGDVPEGYKVSRKEKRNFPLILESPSPNQTSLYFCASSTDRANEKLFFGSGTQLSVL.

The gene calls are TRBV28 and TRBJ1-1, with 9 bases that match TRBD1. CDR1 is MDHEN and CDR2 is SYDVKM in the germline V gene. The ends lost 4 bases at V and 0 bases at J; junction bases unmatched: 9. The CDR3 loop spans 17 amino acids. The CDR3 protein is CASSSGTGIYMNTEAFF. The DNA of the CDR3 is TGTGCCAGCAGTTCGGGGACAGGGATATACATGAACACTGAAGCTTTCTTT.

The J gene is TRBJ1-3, the V gene TRBV7-9, with a weak D call TRBD1 (6 bases). The germline V gene has CDR1 SEHNR and CDR2 FQNEAQ (reference sequence). Trimming shortened V by 5 bases and J by 0 bases, and 11 bases separated the two germline ends. The CDR3 extends over 15 amino acids. CDR3 sequence (DNA): TGTGCCAGCAGCCCGGACAGAGTCTCTGGAAACACCATATATTTT. Its protein product is CASSPDRVSGNTIYF.

The gene calls are TRBV5-1 and TRBJ2-4; the match to TRBD1 covers 8 bases. CDR1 and CDR2 from the germline V gene are SGHRS and YFSETQ. This CDR3 has 17 amino acids. Trimming removed 0 bases from V and 8 bases from J; junction bases left unmatched: 13. CDR3 coding DNA: TGCGCCAGCAGCTTGGGTAGGCAGGGGGCGGGAATGGACATTCAGTACTTC. Translating gives CASSLGRQGAGMDIQYF.

V is TRBV30 and J is TRBJ2-7; 9 bases fit TRBD1. Germline values: CDR1 GTSNPN, CDR2 SVGIG (reference sequence). Trimming took 4 bases from V and 9 from J; bases not matched to a gene: 10. This CDR3 region has 13 residues. CDR3 bases: TGTGCCTGGATCCCGGGACAGGGCTCTCGGCAGTACTTC. Residues: CAWIPGQGSRQYF.

This sequence joins TRBV28 and TRBJ1-1; TRBD1 aligns across 11 bases. The CDR3 runs to 16 residues. In germline, CDR1 is MDHEN, CDR2 SYDVKM. Trimming cost V 6 bases and J 5 bases; bases outside gene matches: 11. The CDR3 is CASRGSTGTGGTEAFF. The DNA of the CDR3 is TGTGCCAGCAGGGGAAGTACCGGGACAGGGGGTACTGAAGCTTTCTTT.

The CDR3 reads CASKSGGELFF. The CDR3, as DNA: TGTGCCAGCAAGTCCGGCGGGGAGCTGTTTTTT. V gene TRBV28 combines with J gene TRBJ2-2; D not resolved. CDR1 is MDHEN, CDR2 SYDVKM, per germline. V was trimmed by 7 bases and J by 7 bases, leaving 7 bases between them. This CDR3 has 11 amino acids.

The chain recombines TRBV11-2 with TRBJ2-3; TRBD2 matches at 11 bases. Trimming took 5 bases from V and 5 from J; bases not matched to a gene: 9. From germline, CDR1 is SGHAT and CDR2 FQNNGV. The CDR3 runs to 16 residues. The chain's CDR3 is CASSQGLAGGLDTQYF. The CDR3 DNA follows: TGTGCCAGCAGCCAGGGGCTAGCGGGGGGCCTAGATACGCAGTATTTT.

This clone was detected only a few times. This chain connects TRBV18 to TRBJ1-5; D perhaps matches TRBD1 (6 bases). The CDR3 has 14 residues. V was cut by 6 bases and J by 5 bases, with 14 bases left in between. The germline gives CDR1 KGHSH, CDR2 LQKENI. This CDR3 is CASSSQGSDQPQHF. For the CDR3, the DNA is TGTGCCAGCTCCTCACAGGGATCCGATCAGCCCCAGCATTTT.

This sequence joins TRBV3-1 (or the pseudogene TRBV3-2) and TRBJ1-2; 7 nucleotides agree with TRBD1. Germline trimming cut 3 bases from V and 8 bases from J; bases unmatched to any gene: 12. This CDR3 has 15 residues. The V gene's germline CDR1 is LGHDT and CDR2 YNNKEL (reference sequence). CDR3 DNA sequence: TGTGCCAGCAGCCACACCGTGGAACAGGGGCTAGGCTACACCTTC. Translation: CASSHTVEQGLGYTF.

V and J are TRBV2 and TRBJ1-3; D unresolved. Per the germline V gene, CDR1 is SNHLY and CDR2 is FYNNEI. Deletions cut 6 bases from V and 2 bases from J, with 11 bases between. This CDR3 contains 14 residues. The CDR3 DNA sequence: TGTGCCAGCAGAAGACAACAAACTGGAAACACCATATATTTT. Translation gives CASRRQQTGNTIYF.

V usage is TRBV7-3 and J usage is TRBJ2-1, with D perhaps TRBD1 (5 bases). Per germline, CDR1 SGHTA and CDR2 FQGTGA. Between the trimmed V and J ends, which lost 5 bases and 0 bases, there was a span of 14 bases. The CDR3 sequence is 16 residues long. CDR3 in amino acids: CASSPRGDNSYNEQFF. Here the CDR3 DNA reads TGTGCCAGCAGCCCAAGGGGCGACAACTCCTACAATGAGCAGTTCTTC.

The genes are TRBV5-1 and TRBJ2-1, with D perhaps TRBD1 (7 bases). Germline assignment: CDR1 SGHRS and CDR2 YFSETQ. V was trimmed by 0 bases and J by 3 bases, leaving 10 bases between them. CDR3 length: 15 residues. Here the CDR3 reads CASSLAGGNYNEQFF. CDR3 sequence (DNA): TGCGCCAGCAGCTTGGCAGGGGGGAACTACAATGAGCAGTTCTTC. Using reference TRBV5-1 and TRBJ2-1 for the parts outside the CDR3, the full variable domain is KAGVTQTPRYLIKTRGQQVTLSCSPISGHRSVSWYQQTPGQGLQFLFEYFSETQRNKGNFPGRFSGRQFSNSRSEMNVSTLELGDSALYLCASSLAGGNYNEQFFGPGTRLTVL.

This clone was observed a few times. This chain joins TRBV27 and TRBJ1-6; 7 bases agree with TRBD1. V dropped 7 bases and J dropped 6; count of bases not matched to a gene: 3. The CDR3 runs 13 residues. Germline values: CDR1 MNHEY, CDR2 SMNVEV (reference sequence). The CDR3 nucleotides are TGTGCCAGCACGGGACAGATTAATTCACCCCTCCACTTT. It yields the protein CASTGQINSPLHF.

V and J are TRBV4-1 and TRBJ2-1; 12 nucleotides align to TRBD1. V gave up 4 bases and J gave up 6 bases; unmatched junction bases: 7. The CDR3 is 16 residues long. Germline V lookup: CDR1 MGHRA, CDR2 YSYEKL. In nucleotides, the CDR3 is TGCGCCAGCAGCCCCACCGGGACAGGGGGCACCAATGAGCAGTTCTTC. It encodes CASSPTGTGGTNEQFF.

This chain connects TRBV5-1 to TRBJ1-4; no reliable D call. Trimming shortened V by 5 bases and J by 7 bases, and 18 bases separated the two germline ends. The CDR3 loop spans 15 amino acids. Germline V lookup: CDR1 SGHRS, CDR2 YFSETQ. Written as DNA, the CDR3 is TGCGCCAGCAGACTCAGGCAATCCTCAGGTGAAAAACTGTTTTTT. Translation: CASRLRQSSGEKLFF.

CDR3: CASSAGQGYGYTF. CDR3 sequence (DNA): TGTGCCAGCAGCGCGGGACAGGGTTACGGCTACACCTTC. The rearrangement uses TRBV7-8 and TRBJ1-2; 9 positions agree with TRBD1. This CDR3 is 13 amino acids long. V was clipped by 5 bases and J by 8 bases; unmatched bases: 6. Germline V gene lookup returns CDR1 SGHVS and CDR2 FQNEAQ.

The J gene is TRBJ1-1, the V gene TRBV29-1; D might be TRBD1 (5 bases). Germline V lookup: CDR1 SQVTM, CDR2 ANQGSEA. Trimming left V 3 bases short and J 1 base short, with 18 bases between. The CDR3 contains 16 residues. CDR3 coding DNA: TGCAGCGTTGATGCAGGGCCATATTCGGGGAACACTGAAGCTTTCTTT. Amino acids: CSVDAGPYSGNTEAFF. The entire variable domain, with the rest obtained from reference TRBV29-1 and TRBJ1-1, is as follows: SAVISQKPSRDICQRGTSLTIQCQVDSQVTMMFWYRQQPGQSLTLIATANQGSEATYESGFVIDKFPISRPNLTFSTLTVSNMSPEDSSIYLCSVDAGPYSGNTEAFFGQGTRLTVV.

The chain combines TRBV6-2 or TRBV6-3 with TRBJ1-5; a possible D gene is TRBD1 (5 bases). The CDR3 runs to 19 residues. V shed 4 bases and J shed 0 bases, with 22 bases lying between them. Germline lookup yields CDR1 MNHEY and CDR2 SVGEGT. The CDR3 DNA reads as TGTGCCAGCAGTTCCTATGAATTTGACAGCACTTTTAGCAATCAGCCCCAGCATTTT. This sequence encodes CASSSYEFDSTFSNQPQHF.

V usage is TRBV5-1 and J usage is TRBJ1-1, with D tentatively TRBD1 (5 bases). Germline V gene data show CDR1 as SGHRS and CDR2 as YFSETQ. V was cut by 6 bases and J by 3 bases, with 15 bases left in between. The CDR3 spans 14 residues. Written as DNA, the CDR3 is TGCGCCAGCACATCAGGGTTGAAGCACACTGAAGCTTTCTTT. Translation: CASTSGLKHTEAFF. The full variable domain, with the rest looked up from reference TRBV5-1 and TRBJ1-1, is KAGVTQTPRYLIKTRGQQVTLSCSPISGHRSVSWYQQTPGQGLQFLFEYFSETQRNKGNFPGRFSGRQFSNSRSEMNVSTLELGDSALYLCASTSGLKHTEAFFGQGTRLTVV.

The genes are TRBV9 and TRBJ2-3; D is undetermined. The CDR3 is made up of 14 amino acids. In germline, CDR1 is SGDLS, CDR2 YYNGEE. The ends were cut back, 1 base at V and 3 bases at J, with 9 bases in the middle. DNA for the CDR3: TGTGCCAGCAGCGTACAGGAATTGACAGATACGCAGTATTTT. Amino acids: CASSVQELTDTQYF. The variable domain in full, completed from reference TRBV9 and TRBJ2-3, reads DSGVTQTPKHLITATGQRVTLRCSPRSGDLSVYWYQQSLDQGLQFLIQYYNGEERAKGNILERFSAQQFPDLHSELNLSSLELGDSALYFCASSVQELTDTQYFGPGTRLTVL.

The rearrangement joins TRBV5-1 to TRBJ1-6; perhaps TRBD1 as D (5 bases). CDR1 SGHRS and CDR2 YFSETQ come from the germline V gene. The ends were cut back, 0 bases at V and 4 bases at J, with 5 bases in the middle. The CDR3 has 14 residues. CDR3 in amino acids: CASSLAGYNSPLHF. DNA for the CDR3: TGCGCCAGCAGCTTGGCAGGGTATAATTCACCCCTCCACTTT.

The chain joins TRBV6-6 to TRBJ2-7; TRBD1 aligns across 11 bases. The V segment lost 2 bases and the J segment 2 bases; nucleotides outside the gene matches: 2. Germline CDR1 MNHNY, CDR2 SVGAGI (reference sequence). The CDR3 is 15 residues long. The CDR3 spells CASSYRDRGTYEQYF. The CDR3 DNA reads as TGTGCCAGCAGTTACCGGGACAGGGGGACCTACGAGCAGTACTTC.

This clone was recorded once. V and J are TRBV5-1 and TRBJ1-2; D is ambiguous. There are 15 residues in the CDR3. Deletions cut 2 bases from V and 7 bases from J, with 18 bases between. Germline CDR1 is SGHRS and CDR2 is YFSETQ. CDR3 sequence (DNA): TGCGCCAGCAGCTTAGTTCCACCGAGCGAGGGTGGCTACACCTTC. It is translated as CASSLVPPSEGGYTF. The full variable domain, in which reference TRBV5-1 and TRBJ1-2 provide the parts outside the CDR3, is KAGVTQTPRYLIKTRGQQVTLSCSPISGHRSVSWYQQTPGQGLQFLFEYFSETQRNKGNFPGRFSGRQFSNSRSEMNVSTLELGDSALYLCASSLVPPSEGGYTFGSGTRLTVV.